This TCR beta chain stems from a study of PD-1 blockade in mismatch repair-deficient tumors. CDR3 length equals 14 residues. CDR1 is PRHDT, CDR2 FYEKMQ, per germline (reference sequence). The V end lost 5 bases, the J end lost 4 bases, and 14 bases lay between the germline ends. Assay: immunoSEQ multiplex PCR; the TCRdb copy retains only in-frame clones and omits some. The profile shows 75,000 to 85,000 clones, 81% of them singletons. The TCR comes from an adult with mismatch repair-deficient cancer. This material consisted of peripheral blood, taken 12 weeks after starting pembrolizumab. V gene TRBV13 combines with J gene TRBJ1-1; D is unresolved. The CDR3 protein is CASSLGPVGTEAFF. The CDR3 DNA sequence: TGTGCCAGCAGCCTCGGACCGGTAGGCACTGAAGCTTTCTTT.